What follows are 6 T cell receptor beta chains derived from one specimen sequenced in a study of blood T cell repertoires in COVID-19. Profiling relied on immunoSEQ multiplex PCR, and the TCRdb table lists in-frame clones only, not all of them. The data show 200,000 to 250,000 clones, approximately 87% seen once. Sample: peripheral blood. The receptors shown here come from a man aged 55 to 70 who had recovered from COVID-19.

The rearrangement uses TRBV19 and TRBJ1-5; TRBD1 aligns across 7 bases. Germline values: CDR1 LNHDA, CDR2 SQIVND (reference sequence). The length of the CDR3 is 17 residues. J was trimmed by 0 bases and V by 3 bases; bases with no gene match: 8. CDR3 in DNA: TGTGCCAGTAGTATTGTGGGACAGTGGGATAGCAATCAGCCCCAGCATTTT. Protein sequence: CASSIVGQWDSNQPQHF.

The chain couples TRBV29-1 to TRBJ2-2; unclear D gene. V was cut by 2 bases and J by 0 bases, with 13 bases left in between. The CDR3 runs to 16 residues. CDR1 is SQVTM and CDR2 is ANQGSEA in the germline V gene. CDR3 sequence: CSVETPIAANTGELFF. The CDR3 DNA sequence: TGCAGCGTTGAAACCCCCATAGCCGCGAACACCGGGGAGCTGTTTTTT.

The chain recombines TRBV28 with TRBJ2-5; 8 bases match TRBD2. Germline trimming cut 4 bases from V and 5 bases from J; bases unmatched to any gene: 9. In germline, CDR1 is MDHEN, CDR2 SYDVKM. The CDR3 runs 15 residues. The CDR3 sequence: CASSSGGRSRETQYF. DNA of the CDR3: TGTGCCAGCAGTTCTGGCGGGAGGTCAAGGGAGACCCAGTACTTC.

The J gene is TRBJ1-5, the V gene TRBV10-2; D call uncertain. The CDR3 extends over 12 amino acids. In germline, CDR1 is WSHSY, CDR2 SAAADI. The V end lost 4 bases, the J end lost 7 bases, and 8 bases lay between the germline ends. The CDR3 protein is CASSAERQPQHF. CDR3 nucleotide sequence: TGCGCCAGCAGTGCGGAGCGACAGCCCCAGCATTTT.

This chain's CDR3 is CASSVYSGAETQYF. The CDR3 coding sequence is TGTGCCAGTAGTGTCTATAGCGGGGCTGAGACCCAGTACTTC. This chain connects TRBV19 to TRBJ2-5; the match to TRBD2 covers 8 bases. The germline gives CDR1 LNHDA, CDR2 SQIVND (reference sequence). The J segment lost 5 bases and the V segment lost 5 bases, leaving 7 bases of the junction unmatched. There are 14 residues in the CDR3.

The chain employs TRBV5-6 and TRBJ1-1, with a possible D match to TRBD1 (5 bases). Per germline, CDR1 SGHDT and CDR2 YYEEEE. The V and J ends lost 2 bases and 5 bases respectively, with 10 bases between them. The CDR3 contains 13 residues. CDR3 region: CASSFQGVTEAFF. The DNA for the CDR3 is TGTGCCAGCAGCTTTCAGGGTGTGACTGAAGCTTTCTTT.